This T cell receptor beta chain came from a study of shared clonotypes between healthy human individuals. With V trimmed by 5 bases and J by 4 bases, 2 bases remained unmatched. CDR1 and CDR2 (germline): SNHLY, FYNNEI. This CDR3 is built from 13 residues. With regard to this clone: The antigen is unknown. Other DNA sequences of this sample code for an identical CDR3.

Here immunoSEQ multiplex PCR was the method, and the copy in TCRdb shows in-frame clones only, minus some. This table holds some 2,400,000 clones, approximately 94% found once. Study conclusions and caveats: In several donors, approximately 5% of naive CD4 clonotypes appeared in common. Relative to clonotypes present in all four donors, those not shared had lower generation probabilities.

This receptor was taken from a man between 18 and 35 years old in good health. What was sequenced was naive CD4+ T cells sorted from blood. Subset described: CD45RA+ positively selected. The chain combines TRBV2 with TRBJ1-5, with TRBD1 matching over 7 bases. The CDR3 here is CASSLQGNQPQHF. The CDR3, as DNA: TGTGCCAGCAGTCTACAGGGGAATCAGCCCCAGCATTTT.